These 28 T cell receptor beta chains share one sample of origin, sequenced in a study of cytomegalovirus exposure and HLA in healthy donors. Sequencing used immunoSEQ multiplex PCR; TCRdb keeps in-frame clones, though not all of them. The data contain about 250,000 clones, less than 90% of them singletons. The source material was PBMCs. All receptors derive from a man between 18 and 29 years old in good health and CMV-seropositive.

This chain uses TRBV6-1 with TRBJ2-2; D not resolved. Germline CDR1 reads MNHNS; CDR2 reads SASEGT. This CDR3 region has 12 residues. Trimming removed 8 bases at V and 2 bases at J, with 6 bases between. The CDR3 nucleotides are TGTGCCAGCTATGGAAACACCGGGGAGCTGTTTTTT. It codes for CASYGNTGELFF.

This chain uses TRBV27 with TRBJ1-1; 9 positions match TRBD1. Per germline, CDR1 MNHEY and CDR2 SMNVEV (reference sequence). The CDR3 runs to 15 residues. Trimming cost V 5 bases and J 1 base; bases outside gene matches: 5. CDR3: CASSTTGGWNTEAFF. Written as DNA, the CDR3 is TGTGCCAGCAGTACGACAGGGGGATGGAACACTGAAGCTTTCTTT.

As DNA, the CDR3 is TGTGCCAGCAGTGAGGGACAGGGAGGGGAAAAACTGTTTTTT. Translated: CASSEGQGGEKLFF. J is TRBJ1-4 and V is TRBV2, with TRBD1 matching 9 bases. CDR1 and CDR2 (germline): SNHLY, FYNNEI. The CDR3 is made up of 14 amino acids. V lost 3 bases to trimming and J lost 8 bases; unmatched junction nucleotides: 4. Full variable domain (outside the CDR3, taken from reference TRBV2 and TRBJ1-4): EPEVTQTPSHQVTQMGQEVILRCVPISNHLYFYWYRQILGQKVEFLVSFYNNEISEKSEIFDDQFSVERPDGSNFTLKIRSTKLEDSAMYFCASSEGQGGEKLFFGSGTQLSVL.

The CDR3 nucleotides read TGTGCCAGCTCACTCCTGGACCCACACTCTGGAAACACCATATATTTT. It specifies CASSLLDPHSGNTIYF. This rearrangement joins TRBV18 to TRBJ1-3; no reliable D call. The CDR3 is made up of 16 amino acids. The V gene lost 4 bases and the J gene lost 0 bases, with 13 bases spanning the gap. Germline CDR1 and CDR2: KGHSH and LQKENI.

The chain couples TRBV7-9 to TRBJ2-7, with D possibly TRBD2 on 5 matching bases. Germline CDR1 reads SEHNR; CDR2 reads FQNEAQ (reference sequence). V gave up 1 base and J gave up 5 bases, with 6 bases separating them. The CDR3 is 12 residues long. This chain's CDR3 is CASSLDGDEQYF. CDR3 bases: TGTGCCAGCAGCTTAGACGGGGACGAGCAGTACTTC.

The rearrangement joins TRBV10-3 to TRBJ2-1, with no clear D. Trimming took off 10 bases at V and 16 bases at J, with 14 bases between the two ends. CDR1 is ENHRY and CDR2 is SYGVKD in the germline V gene. The CDR3 is made up of 9 amino acids. In DNA form, the CDR3 reads TGTGCCACCCCGATCGTTGGATTCTTC. Translation gives CATPIVGFF.

V gene TRBV19 combines with J gene TRBJ2-2; D remains unclear. V gave up 1 base and J gave up 7 bases, with 1 base separating them. The CDR3 extends over 11 amino acids. The V gene's germline CDR1 is LNHDA and CDR2 SQIVND (reference sequence). CDR3 bases: TGTGCCAGTAGTATAGGCGGGGAGCTGTTTTTT. Translation: CASSIGGELFF. Full variable domain (outside the CDR3, taken from reference TRBV19 and TRBJ2-2): DGGITQSPKYLFRKEGQNVTLSCEQNLNHDAMYWYRQDPGQGLRLIYYSQIVNDFQKGDIAEGYSVSREKKESFPLTVTSAQKNPTAFYLCASSIGGELFFGEGSRLTVL.

CDR3 DNA: TGTGCGTGCTGGGATGGGTCTGGGGCCAACGTCCTGACTTTC. Amino acid sequence: CACWDGSGANVLTF. The chain uses TRBV2 and TRBJ2-6, with D uncertain. Germline CDR1 reads SNHLY; CDR2 reads FYNNEI. This CDR3 comprises 14 residues.

This clone was counted only a few times. The chain carries TRBV6-5 and TRBJ1-5; no reliable D call. Germline CDR1 and CDR2: MNHEY and SVGAGI. Deletions cut 6 bases from V and 0 bases from J, with 6 bases between. The CDR3 runs to 13 residues. Written as DNA, the CDR3 is TGTGCCAGCAGACGGACTAGCAATCAGCCCCAGCATTTT. This encodes CASRRTSNQPQHF.

This sequence joins TRBV28 and TRBJ2-3; D uncertain. This CDR3 contains 13 residues. With 6 bases removed from V and 6 bases from J, the gap between germline ends came to 13 bases. Germline CDR1 reads MDHEN; CDR2 reads SYDVKM. The CDR3 sequence is CASSNSPPDTQYF. The CDR3 nucleotides read TGTGCCAGCAGCAACTCCCCGCCCGATACGCAGTATTTT.

V usage is TRBV2 and J usage is TRBJ2-2; 12 positions match TRBD1. Trimming at V came to 6 bases and at J to 7 bases, leaving 9 bases not matched to a gene. Germline-derived CDR1 and CDR2 are SNHLY and FYNNEI. This CDR3 region has 16 residues. Written as DNA, the CDR3 is TGTGCCAGCAGGGCCGGGACAGGGGGCTCGGTCGGGGAGCTGTTTTTT. As protein: CASRAGTGGSVGELFF. Full variable domain (outside the CDR3, taken from reference TRBV2 and TRBJ2-2): EPEVTQTPSHQVTQMGQEVILRCVPISNHLYFYWYRQILGQKVEFLVSFYNNEISEKSEIFDDQFSVERPDGSNFTLKIRSTKLEDSAMYFCASRAGTGGSVGELFFGEGSRLTVL.

The V gene is TRBV27, the J gene TRBJ2-7, with D perhaps matching TRBD1 (5 bases). CDR1 is MNHEY and CDR2 is SMNVEV in the germline V gene (reference sequence). V lost 6 bases and J 4 bases, leaving 10 bases between the germline ends. The CDR3 sequence is 12 residues long. CDR3 protein: CASRKTGYEQYF. The CDR3 DNA reads TGTGCCAGCAGGAAAACAGGTTACGAGCAGTACTTC.

The rearrangement joins TRBV27 to TRBJ2-3; 15 bases are a match to TRBD2. This CDR3 spans 16 amino acids. V gave up 5 bases and J gave up 6 bases; unmatched junction bases: 6. Germline assignment: CDR1 MNHEY and CDR2 SMNVEV (reference sequence). Here the CDR3 DNA reads TGTGCCAGCAGTCCAATCGGGACTAGCGGGAGGGATACGCAGTATTTT. It yields the protein CASSPIGTSGRDTQYF.

This chain links TRBV5-1 with TRBJ2-5; 10 bases align to TRBD1. The germline gives CDR1 SGHRS, CDR2 YFSETQ. The V segment lost 3 bases and the J segment 5 bases; nucleotides outside the gene matches: 10. The CDR3 is 16 residues long. The CDR3 sequence: CASSSGTGASGETQYF. CDR3 DNA sequence: TGCGCCAGCAGCTCCGGGACAGGGGCTTCAGGCGAGACCCAGTACTTC. Full variable domain (remainder filled in from reference TRBV5-1 and TRBJ2-5): KAGVTQTPRYLIKTRGQQVTLSCSPISGHRSVSWYQQTPGQGLQFLFEYFSETQRNKGNFPGRFSGRQFSNSRSEMNVSTLELGDSALYLCASSSGTGASGETQYFGPGTRLLVL.

In its sample, this clone was seen once. CDR3 protein: CASRLTGRGAQYF. The CDR3 nucleotides are TGTGCCAGTAGATTGACAGGGCGGGGGGCCCAGTACTTC. The V gene is TRBV6-1, the J gene TRBJ2-5; D possibly corresponds to TRBD2 (8 bases). The CDR3 is 13 amino acids. The germline V gene encodes CDR1 MNHNS and CDR2 SASEGT. The V and J ends lost 9 bases and 9 bases respectively, with 20 bases between them.

The CDR3 DNA reads as TGTGCCAGCAGCTGGGGAAGGGAGGGCGAGCAGTACTTC. Protein sequence: CASSWGREGEQYF. The rearrangement uses TRBV7-9 and TRBJ2-7; 7 bases match TRBD2. Germline V gene lookup returns CDR1 SEHNR and CDR2 FQNEAQ (reference sequence). V lost 4 bases, J lost 6 bases, and 6 bases stayed unmatched. The CDR3 runs 13 residues.

The CDR3 reads CASSIDGRYSNQPQHF. CDR3 coding DNA: TGTGCCAGTAGTATAGACGGCAGATATAGCAATCAGCCCCAGCATTTT. The gene calls are TRBV19 and TRBJ1-5, with D unresolved. The germline V and J ends were trimmed by 0 bases and 0 bases, with 9 bases remaining between them. The CDR3 is made up of 16 amino acids. Germline values: CDR1 LNHDA, CDR2 SQIVND (reference sequence).

This CDR3 reads CASSLDRALRFF. The CDR3 nucleotides are TGTGCCAGCAGCTTAGACCGGGCCCTTCGGTTCTTC. The rearrangement links TRBV7-9 to TRBJ2-1; D ambiguous. The CDR3 length is 12 residues. Trimming took 1 base from V and 15 from J, leaving 13 bases between them. Germline CDR1 and CDR2: SEHNR and FQNEAQ (reference sequence).

The chain recombines TRBV20-1 with TRBJ2-1; D remains ambiguous. V was cut by 4 bases and J by 6 bases, with 4 bases left in between. CDR3 size: 10 residues. Germline V gene data show CDR1 as DFQATT and CDR2 as SNEGSKA (reference sequence). The CDR3 protein is CSAKSNEQFF. The CDR3 DNA reads TGCAGTGCTAAGAGCAATGAGCAGTTCTTC.

The sample holds a few counts of this clone. The J gene is TRBJ2-2, the V gene TRBV18; TRBD1 agrees at 11 bases. This CDR3 region has 18 residues. From germline, CDR1 is KGHSH and CDR2 LQKENI. The junction had 9 bases not matched to a gene; V was cut back by 3 bases and J by 3 bases. The CDR3, as DNA: TGTGCCAGCTCACCCCGACCGGGACAGGGGGGCGACACCGGGGAGCTGTTTTTT. This encodes CASSPRPGQGGDTGELFF.

The chain links TRBV10-2 to TRBJ2-7; possibly TRBD1 or TRBD2 for D (5 bases each). The CDR3 runs 14 residues. V lost 6 bases and J lost 2, with 14 bases in between. Germline CDR1 WSHSY, CDR2 SAAADI. The CDR3 here is CASRDPGTTYEQYF. The CDR3 DNA is TGCGCCAGCAGGGATCCCGGGACGACCTACGAGCAGTACTTC.

The V call is TRBV29-1, the J call TRBJ2-7, with 8 bases lining up with TRBD1. J gave up 3 bases and V 3 bases, and 4 bases lay outside the gene matches. CDR3 length: 13 residues. Germline values: CDR1 SQVTM, CDR2 ANQGSEA. The CDR3 sequence is CSVESTGGYEQYF. Here the CDR3 DNA reads TGCAGCGTTGAGTCCACAGGGGGCTACGAGCAGTACTTC.

This clone was recorded once. The V gene is TRBV18, the J gene TRBJ2-5, with no clear D. The CDR3 loop spans 13 amino acids. Germline values: CDR1 KGHSH, CDR2 LQKENI. V was shortened by 0 bases and J by 1 base, with 3 bases between the two germline ends. The CDR3 region is CASSPPSQETQYF. The DNA of the CDR3 is TGTGCCAGCTCACCACCGAGCCAAGAGACCCAGTACTTC.

CDR3 sequence: CASSPIGGGGGYTF. CDR3 DNA: TGTGCCAGCAGCCCGATTGGAGGGGGAGGTGGCTACACCTTC. The V call is TRBV5-6, the J call TRBJ1-2, with D possibly matching TRBD1 (6 bases). This CDR3 has 14 amino acids. V was clipped by 4 bases and J by 7 bases, with 17 bases between them. Germline values: CDR1 SGHDT, CDR2 YYEEEE.

This chain connects TRBV7-2 to TRBJ2-7, with D perhaps matching TRBD2 (5 bases). Germline loops: CDR1 SGHTA, CDR2 FQGNSA. V gave up 1 base and J gave up 1 base, with 17 bases separating them. The CDR3 contains 17 residues. CDR3 coding DNA: TGTGCCAGCAGCTTAGATGAGGTGGACTTATCGTCCTACGAGCAGTACTTC. This translates into CASSLDEVDLSSYEQYF.

The chain combines TRBV6-6 with TRBJ2-3; the match to TRBD1 covers 7 bases. J was trimmed by 0 bases and V by 6 bases; bases with no gene match: 6. CDR3 length equals 15 residues. Germline lookup yields CDR1 MNHNY and CDR2 SVGAGI (reference sequence). In DNA form, the CDR3 reads TGTGCCAGCAGCCGGGACAGAGCTAGCACAGATACGCAGTATTTT. Its translation: CASSRDRASTDTQYF.

The chain recombines TRBV9 with TRBJ1-3, with D uncertain. From germline, CDR1 is SGDLS and CDR2 YYNGEE. The CDR3 contains 13 residues. V was trimmed by 4 bases and J by 0 bases, leaving 5 bases between them. The CDR3: CASSPNSGNTIYF. CDR3 in DNA: TGTGCCAGCAGCCCAAACTCTGGAAACACCATATATTTT.

The V gene is TRBV13, the J gene TRBJ2-1; D is possibly TRBD1 or TRBD2 (6 bases each). V was clipped by 6 bases and J by 6 bases, with 18 bases between them. Germline V gene lookup returns CDR1 PRHDT and CDR2 FYEKMQ (reference sequence). The CDR3 consists of 15 residues. This chain's CDR3 is CASRPPGWGANEQFF. The CDR3 DNA reads as TGTGCCAGCAGACCGCCGGGCTGGGGGGCCAATGAGCAGTTCTTC.